The 21 T cell receptor beta chains reported below all come from one sample, sequenced in a study of a mutant IDH1 vaccine in newly diagnosed glioma. Time point described: baseline, week 1 (first vaccination visit). Noted treatment: pre-vaccination baseline after standard-of-care therapy. TCRdb's table, derived via immunoSEQ multiplex PCR, lists solely in-frame clones and lacks some. This sample yields approximately 92,000 clones, of which about four fifths are seen a single time; roughly 7% belongs to the top ten. The sample was PBMCs, taken from a glioma patient treated with radiotherapy, temozolomide or both. The receptors stem from a middle-aged man with glioma.

This rearrangement joins TRBV7-2 to TRBJ2-4, with 11 bases that match TRBD2. Germline V gene lookup returns CDR1 SGHTA and CDR2 FQGNSA. The CDR3 extends over 18 amino acids. After removal of 1 base from V and 5 bases from J, the junction contained 10 bases not matched to a gene. The CDR3 coding sequence is TGTGCCAGCAGCTTAGATAGCGGGAGGGCCAATATTCAAAACATTCAGTACTTC. This codes for CASSLDSGRANIQNIQYF.

V usage is TRBV28 and J usage is TRBJ2-5, with D hard to call. The CDR3 is made up of 14 amino acids. Germline V gene lookup returns CDR1 MDHEN and CDR2 SYDVKM. The V end lost 7 bases, the J end lost 4 bases, and 16 bases lay between the germline ends. CDR3 in amino acids: CASTEPSRGETQYF. As DNA, the CDR3 is TGTGCCAGCACCGAGCCTTCACGCGGAGAGACCCAGTACTTC. Complete variable domain (other parts from reference TRBV28 and TRBJ2-5): DVKVTQSSRYLVKRTGEKVFLECVQDMDHENMFWYRQDPGLGLRLIYFSYDVKMKEKGDIPEGYSVSREKKERFSLILESASTNQTSMYLCASTEPSRGETQYFGPGTRLLVL.

In its sample, this clone was seen a few times. The V and J genes are TRBV19 and TRBJ1-1, with D unresolved. Trimming took 7 bases from V and 4 from J, leaving 13 bases between them. The CDR3 consists of 13 residues. Germline CDR1 and CDR2: LNHDA and SQIVND (reference sequence). CDR3 nucleotides: TGTGCCAGTACCCCAAATCAGGCCACTGAAGCTTTCTTT. Its translation is CASTPNQATEAFF.

CDR3 sequence (DNA): TGTGCCAGCAGCTTACGCTCAGAACTGGAGCGGGAAAAACTGTTTTTT. It translates to CASSLRSELEREKLFF. This rearrangement joins TRBV7-9 to TRBJ1-4; D is undetermined. V lost 2 bases and J 8 bases, leaving 18 bases between the germline ends. Germline loops: CDR1 SEHNR, CDR2 FQNEAQ (reference sequence). This CDR3 spans 16 amino acids.

CDR3 DNA: TGCAGCGTTGATGTTAGCGGGGCCTACAATGAGCAGTTCTTC. Translated, it gives CSVDVSGAYNEQFF. The chain couples TRBV29-1 to TRBJ2-1, with 8 bases lining up with TRBD2. Looked up from germline, CDR1 is SQVTM and CDR2 is ANQGSEA. CDR3 length equals 14 residues. After removal of 3 bases from V and 2 bases from J, the junction contained 3 bases not matched to a gene.

The chain couples TRBV13 to TRBJ2-1; D gene uncertain. This CDR3 comprises 12 residues. The germline V gene has CDR1 PRHDT and CDR2 FYEKMQ (reference sequence). V lost 4 bases to trimming and J lost 7 bases, with 8 bases between them. The CDR3 coding sequence is TGTGCCAGCAGCTCCGGTGGGAATGAGCAGTTCTTC. Its translation: CASSSGGNEQFF.

The chain recombines TRBV19 with TRBJ2-5; no reliable D call. The CDR3 spans 14 residues. Trimming left V 9 bases short and J 5 bases short, with 19 bases between. Per the germline V gene, CDR1 is LNHDA and CDR2 is SQIVND (reference sequence). DNA for the CDR3: TGTGCCAGCTCCCCTCCTAGTCTCGGGGAGACCCAGTACTTC. Translation: CASSPPSLGETQYF.

The chain is built from TRBV4-3 and TRBJ2-2; 7 bases are a match to TRBD2. Germline V gene sequence: CDR1 LGHNA, CDR2 YSLEER. The V gene end was trimmed by 1 base and the J gene end by 7 bases; junction bases not matched to a gene: 9. This CDR3 region has 16 residues. CDR3: CASSQGREGRGGELFF. In DNA form, the CDR3 reads TGCGCCAGCAGCCAAGGCAGGGAGGGCCGAGGCGGGGAGCTGTTTTTT.

This clone turned up a few times. The V call is TRBV5-4, the J call TRBJ1-5; D unclear. The CDR3 totals 14 residues. The V gene lost 5 bases and the J gene lost 5 bases, with 14 bases spanning the gap. Germline loops: CDR1 SGHNT, CDR2 YYREEE (reference sequence). CDR3: CASSLPGVDQPQHF. The CDR3 DNA reads TGTGCCAGCAGTCTCCCCGGGGTCGATCAGCCCCAGCATTTT.

The chain is built from TRBV5-1 and TRBJ2-7; the match to TRBD2 covers 11 bases. With V trimmed by 3 bases and J by 1 base, 6 bases remained unmatched. In germline, CDR1 is SGHRS, CDR2 YFSETQ. The CDR3 has 16 amino acids. The CDR3 bases are TGCGCCAGCAGCTCCCGACTAGCGGGGACGTCCTACGAGCAGTACTTC. The encoded protein is CASSSRLAGTSYEQYF.

Here the CDR3 DNA reads TGTGCCATCAGGGATATCCCCCTCCTGAACACTGAAGCTTTCTTT. Translation: CAIRDIPLLNTEAFF. V usage is TRBV10-3 and J usage is TRBJ1-1, with D hard to call. CDR1 is ENHRY, CDR2 SYGVKD, per germline. CDR3 length: 15 residues. The V and J ends lost 6 bases and 0 bases respectively, with 14 bases between them.

The chain is built from TRBV6-6 and TRBJ2-7; TRBD1 agrees at 9 bases. V gave up 4 bases and J gave up 6 bases; unmatched junction bases: 13. Per the germline V gene, CDR1 is MNHNY and CDR2 is SVGAGI (reference sequence). The CDR3 spans 16 residues. The CDR3 DNA reads as TGTGCCAGCAGTTCCAACAGGGGGCGGACCTCGGGCGAGCAGTACTTC. Encoded protein: CASSSNRGRTSGEQYF.

A few counts support this clone. V and J are TRBV4-2 and TRBJ2-2; D possibly matches TRBD1 or TRBD2 (5 bases each). Trimming removed 0 bases at V and 3 bases at J, with 17 bases between. The CDR3 is made up of 18 amino acids. Germline loops: CDR1 LGHNA, CDR2 YNFKEQ. CDR3 DNA sequence: TGTGCCAGCAGCCAAGAGTGGGGTGGGGGACGAGACACCGGGGAGCTGTTTTTT. Residues: CASSQEWGGGRDTGELFF.

This clone has just a few counts. J is TRBJ2-1 and V is TRBV11-3; D gene uncertain. Germline loops: CDR1 SGHNT, CDR2 YENEEA. The CDR3 has 15 residues. Trimming took off 5 bases at V and 9 bases at J, with 20 bases between the two ends. The CDR3 is CASSHDNHFRSEQFF. CDR3 DNA sequence: TGTGCCAGCAGCCACGACAACCACTTTCGGAGTGAGCAGTTCTTC.

The V gene is TRBV2, the J gene TRBJ2-3; D is uncertain. The CDR3 has 15 amino acids. Germline V lookup: CDR1 SNHLY, CDR2 FYNNEI. Deletions cut 6 bases from V and 2 bases from J, with 15 bases between. CDR3 sequence: CASRFSLQLTDTQYF. The CDR3 region has the DNA TGTGCCAGCAGGTTCTCGCTTCAGCTCACAGATACGCAGTATTTT.

J is TRBJ2-2 and V is TRBV15; TRBD1 agrees at 8 bases. Trimming took 5 bases from V and 5 from J; bases not matched to a gene: 7. CDR3 length: 15 amino acids. The germline V gene has CDR1 LNHNV and CDR2 YYDKDF (reference sequence). The chain's CDR3 is CATSLRTGPTGELFF. CDR3 nucleotides: TGTGCCACCAGCCTTCGGACAGGGCCAACCGGGGAGCTGTTTTTT.

The chain is built from TRBV7-2 and TRBJ2-3, with D tentatively TRBD2 (6 bases). This CDR3 has 14 amino acids. CDR1 and CDR2 from the germline V gene are SGHTA and FQGNSA. V shed 4 bases and J shed 2 bases, with 10 bases lying between them. CDR3 sequence: CASSSAGPTDTQYF. The CDR3 DNA sequence: TGTGCCAGCAGCTCCGCGGGACCCACAGATACGCAGTATTTT.

This clone occurred a few times. The gene calls are TRBV5-4 and TRBJ1-1; a weak D match, TRBD1 (5 bases). Germline CDR1 and CDR2: SGHNT and YYREEE (reference sequence). V was trimmed by 4 bases and J by 0 bases, leaving 10 bases between them. The CDR3 has 14 residues. As DNA, the CDR3 is TGTGCCAGCAGCGCCGACAGAATGAACACTGAAGCTTTCTTT. Its translation is CASSADRMNTEAFF.

V usage is TRBV10-3 and J usage is TRBJ1-2; D gene unclear. Germline values: CDR1 ENHRY, CDR2 SYGVKD. The ends were cut back, 0 bases at V and 0 bases at J, with 14 bases in the middle. The CDR3 runs 17 residues. CDR3 residues: CAISESVGDTTNYGYTF. DNA of the CDR3: TGTGCCATCAGTGAGTCTGTGGGAGATACTACTAACTATGGCTACACCTTC.

The chain combines TRBV19 with TRBJ2-7; D ambiguous. The germline V gene encodes CDR1 LNHDA and CDR2 SQIVND (reference sequence). The CDR3 consists of 12 residues. V was clipped by 0 bases and J by 6 bases, with 6 bases between them. In DNA, the CDR3 is TGTGCCAGTAGTATAGATCCGTCCGAGCAGTACTTC. Its protein is CASSIDPSEQYF. Full variable domain (remainder filled in from reference TRBV19 and TRBJ2-7): DGGITQSPKYLFRKEGQNVTLSCEQNLNHDAMYWYRQDPGQGLRLIYYSQIVNDFQKGDIAEGYSVSREKKESFPLTVTSAQKNPTAFYLCASSIDPSEQYFGPGTRLTVT.

The rearrangement uses TRBV6-1 and TRBJ2-7; D unresolved. The V end lost 5 bases, the J end lost 4 bases, and 15 bases lay between the germline ends. The CDR3 has 14 residues. CDR1 is MNHNS, CDR2 SASEGT, per germline. The CDR3 reads CASSPHGPSYEQYF. CDR3 sequence (DNA): TGTGCCAGCAGTCCCCACGGTCCTTCGTACGAGCAGTACTTC.